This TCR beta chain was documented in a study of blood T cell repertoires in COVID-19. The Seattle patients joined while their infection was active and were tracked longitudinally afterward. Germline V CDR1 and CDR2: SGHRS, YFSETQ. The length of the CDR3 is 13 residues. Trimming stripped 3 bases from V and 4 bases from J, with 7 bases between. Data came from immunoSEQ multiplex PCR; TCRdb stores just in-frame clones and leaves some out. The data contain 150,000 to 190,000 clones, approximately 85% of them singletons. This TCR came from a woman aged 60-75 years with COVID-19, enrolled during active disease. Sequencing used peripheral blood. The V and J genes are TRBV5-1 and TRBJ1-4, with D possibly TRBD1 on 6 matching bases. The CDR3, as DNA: TGCGCCAGCAGCTGGACAGTTAATGAAAAACTGTTTTTT. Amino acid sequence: CASSWTVNEKLFF.